The entry below describes one T cell receptor (beta chain). The antigen remains undetermined. One end of the junction does not line up with germline, which may come from a read error. For the second PCR, which ran for roughly 6 to 12 cycles, a sample-barcoded 5' primer and a J-beta primer mix were used. TCRdb reprocessed the 5' RACE reads via MiXCR and lists one record per CDR3 protein. The sample has fewer than 750,000 distinct CDR3 sequences; under 55% are singletons. Germline CDR1 MNHEY, CDR2 SVGAGI. The CDR3 is 13 residues long. The sample originates from a study of blood T cells in healthy people across ages. Whole-study results and caveats: Diversity was higher, and naive CD4+ cells more numerous, in long-lived donors than in aged donors.

The source of this sequence is an older man in good health. The chain is built from TRBV6-5 and TRBJ2-4; unclear D gene. Source material: blood. The CDR3 loop reads CASSYWAGNIRYF. The CDR3 DNA sequence: TGTGCCAGCAGTTACTGGGCAGGCAACATTCGGTACTTC.